The T cell receptor (beta chain) described here comes from a study of spatial heterogeneity in lung cancer. In the study overall: Consistently, beta-chain sequences turned up in larger numbers than alpha-chain sequences did.

Study-level results: Ubiquitous, expanded tumor-derived TCRs were more frequently observed in blood at resection than at follow-up.

V was clipped by 6 bases and J by 12 bases, with 27 bases between them. The CDR3 is made up of 16 amino acids. The germline V gene has CDR1 MNHEY and CDR2 SVGAGI. Indicated time point: sample taken at primary tumor resection. Unsorted whole RNA of tumor, nontumor lung or frozen PBMC was sequenced. Patients with untreated early-stage non-small cell lung cancer, numbering 55 to 75, were the donors. TCRdb analysed the 5' RACE reads with MiXCR anew, one entry per CDR3 protein. The sample shows about 24,000 distinct CDR3 sequences, under 4% of them seen only once. This clonotype was picked up many times. Its antigen is unknown.

The V and J genes are TRBV6-5 and TRBJ2-1; tentatively, D is TRBD1 or TRBD2 (7 bases each). Sample: PBMCs, taken at surgery. This clonotype was sampled from a female donor with early-stage non-small cell lung cancer. As DNA, the CDR3 is TGTGCCAGCAGGCTACAGGGGCGGGAGAGTACTGCGCGGCAGTTCTTC. Residues: CASRLQGRESTARQFF.